The 20 T cell receptor beta chains below come from one sample, sequenced in a study of CD8 T cells in Susac syndrome. When the RNA was reverse transcribed, random hexamers were used with an input of about 0.45 to 1 ug. TCRdb re-analysed the immunoSEQ multiplex PCR reads in MiXCR, keeping a single row per CDR3 protein. The table shows tens of thousands of distinct CDR3 sequences, with around 94% occurring only once. The sequencing input was CD8+ T cells from PBMCs. All receptors derive from a human donor with Susac syndrome.

The V call is TRBV14, the J call TRBJ1-2; possibly TRBD1 for D (5 bases). The CDR3 contains 11 residues. Germline V gene sequence: CDR1 SGHDN, CDR2 FVKESK. Trimming removed 5 bases from V and 8 bases from J, with 9 bases in between. The CDR3 DNA is TGTGCCAGCAGCGGGACGCGGGGCTACACCTTC. This sequence encodes CASSGTRGYTF.

The gene calls are TRBV4-2 and TRBJ2-1, with 8 bases identical to TRBD1. V was clipped by 1 base and J by 8 bases; unmatched bases: 4. Germline CDR1 LGHNA, CDR2 YNFKEQ. The CDR3 sequence is 14 residues long. CDR3 in amino acids: CASSQVSGGDEQFF. In DNA, the CDR3 is TGTGCCAGCAGCCAAGTTTCAGGGGGCGATGAGCAGTTCTTC.

This chain joins TRBV2 and TRBJ2-3; 7 bases map to TRBD1. The CDR3 length is 12 residues. The ends lost 6 bases at V and 3 bases at J; junction bases unmatched: 0. Germline lookup yields CDR1 SNHLY and CDR2 FYNNEI. CDR3 bases: TGTGCCAGCAGGGACAGGACAGATACGCAGTATTTT. Translated, it gives CASRDRTDTQYF.

The chain uses TRBV20-1 and TRBJ2-1; possibly TRBD2 for D (7 bases). The CDR3 loop spans 14 amino acids. Germline CDR1 is DFQATT and CDR2 is SNEGSKA (reference sequence). V was cut by 3 bases and J by 0 bases, with 9 bases left in between. The CDR3 here is CSASGGPSYNEQFF. The CDR3, as DNA: TGCAGTGCTAGCGGGGGGCCCTCCTACAATGAGCAGTTCTTC.

There are a few counts of this clonotype. Sequence at one end of the junction differs from germline and may be a read error. V and J are TRBV5-1 and TRBJ2-1; D unresolved. CDR3 length: 11 residues. CDR1 and CDR2 (germline): SGHRS, YFSETQ. CDR3 loop: CASSLGNEQFF. The CDR3 nucleotides read TGTGCCAGCAGTTTGGGGAATGAGCAGTTCTTC.

CDR3 nucleotide sequence: TGTGCCAGCAGCCATCAGAAGGCCGGGACAGACCTAATTCCCTATGGCTACACCTTC. It codes for CASSHQKAGTDLIPYGYTF. The chain combines TRBV14 with TRBJ1-2, with 7 bases fitting TRBD1. Losses at the gene ends were 3 bases for V and 4 bases for J; bases not matched to a gene: 20. The CDR3 spans 19 residues. The germline V gene encodes CDR1 SGHDN and CDR2 FVKESK.

The chain links TRBV19 to TRBJ1-5; D remains unclear. Trimming pared 7 bases from V and 2 bases from J, leaving 18 bases between. The CDR3 sequence is 16 residues long. Germline V gene lookup returns CDR1 LNHDA and CDR2 SQIVND (reference sequence). The CDR3: CASTQVRTAGNQPQHF. CDR3 coding DNA: TGTGCCAGTACCCAAGTTCGGACCGCGGGCAATCAGCCCCAGCATTTT.

This clonotype was detected only once. V is TRBV20-1 and J is TRBJ1-6; 7 bases are shared with TRBD1. This CDR3 contains 17 residues. Germline V gives CDR1 DFQATT, CDR2 SNEGSKA (reference sequence). V lost 5 bases and J lost 7; bases outside the gene matches: 17. The CDR3 loop reads CSAPSRQGGPENSPLHF. CDR3 in DNA: TGCAGTGCTCCTTCCCGACAGGGAGGGCCCGAAAATTCACCCCTCCACTTT.

This chain links TRBV6-6 with TRBJ2-4, with D perhaps given as TRBD1 or TRBD2 (5 bases each). In germline, CDR1 is MNHNY, CDR2 SVGAGI (reference sequence). The CDR3 length is 16 residues. The germline V and J ends were trimmed by 4 bases and 0 bases, with 13 bases remaining between them. The CDR3 sequence: CASSSRSGGAKNIQYF. The CDR3 DNA follows: TGTGCCAGCAGTTCCCGGAGTGGGGGAGCCAAAAACATTCAGTACTTC.

The chain carries TRBV9 and TRBJ1-1, with D possibly matching TRBD1 (5 bases). The V gene lost 7 bases and the J gene lost 2 bases, with 9 bases spanning the gap. Germline values: CDR1 SGDLS, CDR2 YYNGEE. The CDR3 runs to 12 residues. The CDR3 sequence is CASGDSNTEAFF. The CDR3, as DNA: TGTGCCAGCGGAGACAGCAACACTGAAGCTTTCTTT.

The chain has TRBV18 and TRBJ2-1; D might be TRBD1 (5 bases). Trimming removed 0 bases at V and 7 bases at J, with 16 bases between. This CDR3 is 16 amino acids long. Germline-derived CDR1 and CDR2 are KGHSH and LQKENI. The CDR3 spells CASSPPGREWWNEQFF. CDR3 nucleotide sequence: TGTGCCAGCTCACCACCCGGCAGGGAATGGTGGAATGAGCAGTTCTTC.

The V call is TRBV7-9, the J call TRBJ1-1; 7 nucleotides agree with TRBD1. After removal of 6 bases from V and 1 base from J, the junction contained 17 bases not matched to a gene. The CDR3 length is 18 residues. Per germline, CDR1 SEHNR and CDR2 FQNEAQ (reference sequence). CDR3 in amino acids: CASRPDKGARVGNTEAFF. CDR3 DNA sequence: TGTGCCAGCAGGCCTGACAAGGGGGCGCGTGTCGGGAACACTGAAGCTTTCTTT.

This clonotype was picked up one time. The rearrangement uses TRBV6-5 and TRBJ2-7; 7 nucleotides agree with TRBD1. V was pared by 6 bases and J by 1 base, with 9 bases of the junction left unmatched. The germline V gene has CDR1 MNHEY and CDR2 SVGAGI. This CDR3 region has 15 residues. The CDR3 DNA reads as TGTGCCAGCAGCCAAGGGACAGCACCATCCTACGAGCAGTACTTC. Translated, it gives CASSQGTAPSYEQYF.

The genes are TRBV5-6 and TRBJ2-7, with 8 bases that match TRBD1. Trimming removed 5 bases from V and 1 base from J; junction bases left unmatched: 2. The CDR3 covers 13 residues. CDR1 SGHDT and CDR2 YYEEEE come from the germline V gene. The CDR3 coding sequence is TGTGCCAGCAGTGGACAGGGATCCTACGAGCAGTACTTC. Translated, it gives CASSGQGSYEQYF.

The chain is built from TRBV20-1 and TRBJ1-5; a possible D gene is TRBD1 (6 bases). Between the trimmed V and J ends, which lost 7 bases and 2 bases, there was a span of 15 bases. The CDR3 spans 14 residues. CDR1 and CDR2 from the germline V gene are DFQATT and SNEGSKA (reference sequence). CDR3 DNA sequence: TGCAGTGGGAGGGGGGATTCGCGCAATCAGCCCCAGCATTTT. It specifies CSGRGDSRNQPQHF.

The chain employs TRBV9 and TRBJ2-1, with 9 bases identical to TRBD2. The CDR3 contains 15 residues. Trimming took 3 bases from V and 7 from J; bases not matched to a gene: 8. Germline CDR1 and CDR2: SGDLS and YYNGEE. The CDR3 here is CASSESGGITNEQFF. As DNA, the CDR3 is TGTGCCAGCAGCGAGAGCGGGGGGATTACGAATGAGCAGTTCTTC. The full variable domain, in which reference TRBV9 and TRBJ2-1 provide the parts outside the CDR3, is DSGVTQTPKHLITATGQRVTLRCSPRSGDLSVYWYQQSLDQGLQFLIQYYNGEERAKGNILERFSAQQFPDLHSELNLSSLELGDSALYFCASSESGGITNEQFFGPGTRLTVL.

V usage is TRBV27 and J usage is TRBJ2-3; D possibly corresponds to TRBD1 (5 bases). V shed 0 bases and J shed 4 bases, with 11 bases lying between them. Germline assignment: CDR1 MNHEY and CDR2 SMNVEV (reference sequence). This CDR3 spans 15 amino acids. The CDR3 nucleotides read TGTGCCAGCAGTTTATCGCGACAGCTACCAGATACGCAGTATTTT. Amino acids: CASSLSRQLPDTQYF.

The V gene is TRBV19, the J gene TRBJ1-2; 8 positions match TRBD1. With 2 bases clipped from V and 3 bases from J, the junction kept 2 bases outside the gene matches. The CDR3 sequence is 14 residues long. CDR1 LNHDA and CDR2 SQIVND come from the germline V gene (reference sequence). CDR3 nucleotides: TGTGCCAGTAGTATACAGGGGGCTTACTATGGCTACACCTTC. Its translation is CASSIQGAYYGYTF.

This clonotype is a singleton in its sample. The chain joins TRBV28 to TRBJ2-2; D is unresolved. Trimming took off 4 bases at V and 6 bases at J, with 15 bases between the two ends. CDR3 length: 15 amino acids. Germline CDR1 MDHEN, CDR2 SYDVKM. In DNA, the CDR3 is TGTGCCAGCAGTTGGACCTCTCGTCGTCCCGGGGAGCTGTTTTTT. Amino acid sequence: CASSWTSRRPGELFF.

The chain has TRBV29-1 and TRBJ2-2; the D call may be TRBD1 or TRBD2 (5 bases each). V was pared by 3 bases and J by 4 bases, with 9 bases between. The germline CDR1 and CDR2 sequences are SQVTM and ANQGSEA. The length of the CDR3 is 13 residues. CDR3 loop: CSVEWGTTGELFF. The CDR3 DNA is TGCAGCGTTGAGTGGGGGACCACCGGGGAGCTGTTTTTT.